A single sample is the source of the 31 T cell receptor beta chains below, sequenced in a study of T-cell memory formation after mild COVID-19. TCRdb processed the 5' RACE reads anew with MiXCR; each CDR3 protein has one entry. The table records about 210,000 distinct CDR3 sequences, around 30% of them present only once. Material: PBMCs or a T cell subset sorted from them (not recorded which). These TCRs come from an adult woman who had mild COVID-19 (a few samples of this study predate the infection). Cell type and time point are not known.

This clonotype was counted between two and nine times. V and J are TRBV7-6 and TRBJ1-1; 10 bases map to TRBD1. The CDR3 loop spans 17 amino acids. Germline CDR1 SGHVS, CDR2 FNYEAQ. With 0 bases clipped from V and 1 base from J, the junction kept 5 bases outside the gene matches. CDR3 DNA: TGTGCCAGCAGCTTAGCAGGGACAGGGGAAAAGAACACTGAAGCTTTCTTT. This codes for CASSLAGTGEKNTEAFF. Full variable domain (remainder filled in from reference TRBV7-6 and TRBJ1-1): GAGVSQSPRYKVTKRGQDVALRCDPISGHVSLYWYRQALGQGPEFLTYFNYEAQQDKSGLPNDRFSAERPEGSISTLTIQRTEQRDSAMYRCASSLAGTGEKNTEAFFGQGTRLTVV.

A few counts support this clonotype. This chain joins TRBV24-1 and TRBJ2-2, with D uncertain. This CDR3 is built from 14 residues. The germline gives CDR1 KGHDR, CDR2 SFDVKD. V lost 6 bases to trimming and J lost 0 bases, with 7 bases between them. The CDR3 nucleotides read TGTGCCACCAGTCCTGGGACGAACACCGGGGAGCTGTTTTTT. Translation gives CATSPGTNTGELFF.

This clonotype was counted only a few times. The V gene is TRBV5-1, the J gene TRBJ2-1; 7 positions agree with TRBD1. The CDR3 runs 16 residues. The J segment lost 9 bases and the V segment lost 2 bases, leaving 14 bases of the junction unmatched. Germline V gene sequence: CDR1 SGHRS, CDR2 YFSETQ. CDR3: CASSLGTAGMSGEQFF. CDR3 coding DNA: TGCGCCAGCAGCTTAGGGACAGCCGGGATGAGTGGTGAGCAGTTCTTC.

The chain combines TRBV9 with TRBJ2-1; TRBD1 is a possible D gene (5 bases). The CDR3 spans 19 residues. Germline CDR1 reads SGDLS; CDR2 reads YYNGEE. V was cut by 2 bases and J by 0 bases, with 21 bases left in between. CDR3 residues: CASSVSRLGRESSYNEQFF. The CDR3 bases are TGTGCCAGCAGCGTCAGTAGGCTGGGGCGCGAAAGCTCCTACAATGAGCAGTTCTTC.

The table lists this clonotype with a few counts. The gene calls are TRBV4-3 and TRBJ2-7; 10 nucleotides align to TRBD2. Germline trimming cut 0 bases from V and 3 bases from J; bases unmatched to any gene: 2. In germline, CDR1 is LGHNA, CDR2 YSLEER. This CDR3 region has 15 residues. The CDR3 loop reads CASSQDPSGGYEQYF. The CDR3 DNA sequence: TGCGCCAGCAGCCAAGATCCTAGCGGGGGCTACGAGCAGTACTTC.

This clonotype occurred a few times. V gene TRBV12-3 or TRBV12-4 combines with J gene TRBJ2-6; D is possibly TRBD1 (6 bases). The CDR3 runs to 16 residues. Trimming pared 3 bases from V and 0 bases from J, leaving 9 bases between. CDR3 in DNA: TGTGCCAGCAGTTTCGGGACAAGCTCTGGGGCCAACGTCCTGACTTTC. This translates into CASSFGTSSGANVLTF.

The gene calls are TRBV7-9 and TRBJ2-1; D possibly corresponds to TRBD1 (6 bases). The V and J ends lost 11 bases and 0 bases respectively, with 14 bases between them. The CDR3 is 14 residues long. Germline lookup yields CDR1 SEHNR and CDR2 FQNEAQ (reference sequence). The CDR3, as DNA: TGTGCCCTAGGGGGATCGGACTCCTACAATGAGCAGTTCTTC. It translates to CALGGSDSYNEQFF.

V and J are TRBV5-1 and TRBJ2-5, with 8 bases aligning to TRBD1. Germline CDR1 is SGHRS and CDR2 is YFSETQ. The V gene end was trimmed by 4 bases and the J gene end by 5 bases; junction bases not matched to a gene: 22. The CDR3 sequence is 19 residues long. This CDR3 is CASSRVKDWGQDGRETQYF. The CDR3 DNA reads as TGCGCCAGCAGCCGAGTAAAGGATTGGGGACAGGACGGACGGGAGACCCAGTACTTC.

This chain uses TRBV12-3 or TRBV12-4 with TRBJ2-5; 9 bases are shared with TRBD1. The V and J ends lost 5 bases and 4 bases, in that order; junction bases with no gene match: 5. This CDR3 is built from 14 residues. CDR3 residues: CASSLEDRGETQYF. The DNA for the CDR3 is TGTGCCAGCAGTCTCGAGGACAGGGGAGAGACCCAGTACTTC.

This clonotype was detected only a few times. The chain carries TRBV6-5 and TRBJ2-3; TRBD2 matches at 8 bases. The CDR3 length is 18 residues. Trimming at V came to 6 bases and at J to 4 bases, leaving 18 bases not matched to a gene. The germline V gene has CDR1 MNHEY and CDR2 SVGAGI. In nucleotides, the CDR3 is TGTGCCAGCAGATCCCCCGGTTTTTCGGCGGGGGGCTCAGATACGCAGTATTTT. Protein sequence: CASRSPGFSAGGSDTQYF.

V gene TRBV6-5 combines with J gene TRBJ2-5; TRBD1 aligns across 12 bases. CDR3 length: 16 residues. V dropped 6 bases and J dropped 3; count of bases not matched to a gene: 8. From germline, CDR1 is MNHEY and CDR2 SVGAGI. The CDR3 spells CASRTTGTGGEETQYF. The CDR3 coding sequence is TGTGCCAGCAGGACGACTGGGACAGGGGGCGAAGAGACCCAGTACTTC.

This clonotype was picked up many times. The chain uses TRBV9 and TRBJ2-7; 8 bases are shared with TRBD2. Germline CDR1 reads SGDLS; CDR2 reads YYNGEE. The length of the CDR3 is 13 residues. V lost 4 bases and J lost 0; bases outside the gene matches: 0. Here the CDR3 reads CASSRGGSYEQYF. The CDR3 DNA reads as TGTGCCAGCAGCCGGGGGGGCTCCTACGAGCAGTACTTC.

This clonotype has ten or more counts. This chain uses TRBV7-9 with TRBJ1-1; no definite D call. V was trimmed by 0 bases and J by 6 bases, leaving 11 bases between them. The CDR3 is 14 residues long. Germline V CDR1 and CDR2: SEHNR, FQNEAQ (reference sequence). The CDR3 here is CASSLAGMVAEAFF. CDR3 in DNA: TGTGCCAGCAGCTTAGCAGGGATGGTGGCTGAAGCTTTCTTT. The whole variable domain, remainder taken from reference TRBV7-9 and TRBJ1-1, is DTGVSQNPRHKITKRGQNVTFRCDPISEHNRLYWYRQTLGQGPEFLTYFQNEAQLEKSRLLSDRFSAERPKGSFSTLEIQRTEQGDSAMYLCASSLAGMVAEAFFGQGTRLTVV.

This clonotype was counted between two and nine times. The chain employs TRBV29-1 and TRBJ2-7, with a tentative D call TRBD2 (6 bases). Trimming removed 4 bases at V and 4 bases at J, with 20 bases between. The CDR3 covers 15 residues. From germline, CDR1 is SQVTM and CDR2 ANQGSEA. The CDR3 loop reads CSVAASPEGSYEQYF. The CDR3 DNA reads as TGCAGCGTTGCCGCCAGTCCGGAGGGGTCGTACGAGCAGTACTTC.

This clonotype was found a few times. The V and J genes are TRBV7-3 and TRBJ2-3; possibly TRBD2 for D (5 bases). CDR1 and CDR2 (germline): SGHTA, FQGTGA. Trimming removed 5 bases from V and 8 bases from J, with 14 bases in between. The CDR3 length is 13 residues. The CDR3 loop is CASSTDAGGTQYF. The CDR3 nucleotides are TGTGCCAGCAGCACGGATGCCGGAGGTACGCAGTATTTT.

This clonotype was picked up a small number of times. V and J are TRBV5-1 and TRBJ2-2; maybe TRBD2 (6 bases). Trimming left V 6 bases short and J 6 bases short, with 15 bases between. Germline CDR1 SGHRS, CDR2 YFSETQ. The CDR3 has 14 residues. This chain's CDR3 is CASTLRWDSGELFF. The DNA of the CDR3 is TGCGCCAGCACCCTGCGGTGGGACTCCGGGGAGCTGTTTTTT.

This chain uses TRBV2 with TRBJ1-1; weak D call: TRBD1 (5 bases). Trimming removed 3 bases at V and 5 bases at J, with 13 bases between. Per the germline V gene, CDR1 is SNHLY and CDR2 is FYNNEI. The CDR3 is made up of 14 amino acids. The CDR3: CASSDGGGWTEAFF. CDR3 bases: TGTGCCAGCAGTGACGGTGGGGGTTGGACTGAAGCTTTCTTT.

This clonotype was observed a handful of times. The chain has TRBV2 and TRBJ2-1, with D perhaps matching TRBD1 (5 bases). V was cut by 11 bases and J by 4 bases, with 12 bases left in between. The CDR3 loop spans 12 amino acids. Germline V lookup: CDR1 SNHLY, CDR2 FYNNEI. In DNA form, the CDR3 reads TGTGCCGGATCCGCAGGGTACAATGAGCAGTTCTTC. Its translation: CAGSAGYNEQFF.

Concerning this clonotype: One junction end does not reproduce the germline sequence, and a read error may be involved. Here the CDR3 reads CASSSSGRNTGELFF. The CDR3 region has the DNA TGTGCTAGCAGCTCTAGCGGGAGGAACACCGGGGAGCTGTTTTTT. This rearrangement joins TRBV7-7 to TRBJ2-2, with TRBD2 matching over 10 bases. Germline assignment: CDR1 SSHAT and CDR2 FNYEAQ (reference sequence). This CDR3 has 15 residues.

This rearrangement joins TRBV4-2 to TRBJ1-2; 9 bases map to TRBD1. Unmatched junction bases numbered 6, after V lost 3 bases and J lost 4 bases. The CDR3 has 15 amino acids. Germline lookup yields CDR1 LGHNA and CDR2 YNFKEQ. CDR3 sequence (DNA): TGTGCCAGCAGCCAGGTTCGACAGGGGGTCTATGGCTACACCTTC. As protein: CASSQVRQGVYGYTF.

This clonotype was picked up a small number of times. The chain uses TRBV6-2 or TRBV6-3 and TRBJ2-1; D ambiguous. CDR3 length: 15 residues. V was pared by 2 bases and J by 10 bases, with 18 bases between. Germline loops: CDR1 MNHEY, CDR2 SVGEGT. CDR3 in DNA: TGTGCCAGCAGTTACAACTTATTGGTCACAGTAGAGCAGTTCTTC. Translation gives CASSYNLLVTVEQFF.

The chain joins TRBV24-1 to TRBJ2-3, with D possibly TRBD1 on 7 matching bases. Looked up from germline, CDR1 is KGHDR and CDR2 is SFDVKD. V lost 9 bases, J lost 3 bases, and 24 bases lay in between. The CDR3 is made up of 17 amino acids. The CDR3 coding sequence is TGTGCCACCTCGCCTGCCTCAGGGGGGTCCGGTACAGATACGCAGTATTTT. Protein product: CATSPASGGSGTDTQYF.

The sample holds one count of this clonotype. The rearrangement uses TRBV20-1 and TRBJ2-1; TRBD2 agrees at 7 bases. The CDR3 length is 15 residues. V trimming: 3 bases; J trimming: 0 bases; junction bases outside the gene matches: 5. Germline-derived CDR1 and CDR2 are DFQATT and SNEGSKA (reference sequence). CDR3 sequence: CSASRRGSSYNEQFF. CDR3 nucleotide sequence: TGCAGTGCTAGCCGGCGGGGGAGCTCCTACAATGAGCAGTTCTTC.

This clonotype was seen a handful of times. The chain is built from TRBV12-3 or TRBV12-4 and TRBJ1-1; D perhaps matches TRBD1 (5 bases). This CDR3 has 14 amino acids. V was shortened by 6 bases and J by 1 base, with 12 bases between the two germline ends. CDR3 protein: CASRWTLSNTEAFF. For the CDR3, the DNA is TGTGCCAGCAGGTGGACACTATCGAACACTGAAGCTTTCTTT.

This clonotype was counted only a few times. The J gene is TRBJ2-3, the V gene TRBV5-1, with a possible D match to TRBD2 (7 bases). The CDR3 spans 17 residues. Germline V CDR1 and CDR2: SGHRS, YFSETQ. V lost 4 bases and J lost 1, with 19 bases in between. The CDR3 bases are TGCGCCAGCAGCCCCGAAGTAGGGGGGGTCCGCACAGATACGCAGTATTTT. Translating gives CASSPEVGGVRTDTQYF.

This chain links TRBV6-2 or TRBV6-3 with TRBJ2-7; perhaps TRBD2 as D (6 bases). The ends were cut back, 4 bases at V and 0 bases at J, with 16 bases in the middle. Germline V gene data show CDR1 as MNHEY and CDR2 as SVGEGT. The CDR3 sequence is 16 residues long. CDR3 residues: CASSWDSGLRSYEQYF. CDR3 nucleotides: TGTGCCAGCAGTTGGGACTCAGGGCTCCGCTCCTACGAGCAGTACTTC.

This clonotype was seen only a few times. The genes are TRBV2 and TRBJ2-2; D call uncertain. Trimming pared 5 bases from V and 7 bases from J, leaving 17 bases between. CDR1 and CDR2 from the germline V gene are SNHLY and FYNNEI. The CDR3 has 15 residues. The CDR3: CASSRQGLIGGELFF. The CDR3 nucleotides are TGTGCCAGCAGTCGTCAAGGGTTAATCGGCGGGGAGCTGTTTTTT.

This clonotype was counted between two and nine times. The chain links TRBV7-2 to TRBJ2-1, with TRBD2 identical over 7 bases. Germline V gene lookup returns CDR1 SGHTA and CDR2 FQGNSA. The CDR3 spans 18 residues. After removal of 0 bases from V and 2 bases from J, the junction contained 10 bases not matched to a gene. The chain's CDR3 is CASSLATGGGRPYNEQFF. The CDR3 DNA reads as TGTGCCAGCAGCTTAGCGACGGGAGGCGGTAGACCCTACAATGAGCAGTTCTTC.

The chain has TRBV2 and TRBJ2-1; no reliable D call. CDR3 length: 14 residues. Deletions cut 8 bases from V and 4 bases from J, with 15 bases between. Germline V gives CDR1 SNHLY, CDR2 FYNNEI. The CDR3 region is CASLPTRNYNEQFF. CDR3 coding DNA: TGTGCCAGCTTGCCGACCCGTAATTACAATGAGCAGTTCTTC. Supplemented by reference TRBV2 and TRBJ2-1, the full variable domain reads EPEVTQTPSHQVTQMGQEVILRCVPISNHLYFYWYRQILGQKVEFLVSFYNNEISEKSEIFDDQFSVERPDGSNFTLKIRSTKLEDSAMYFCASLPTRNYNEQFFGPGTRLTVL.

The chain links TRBV20-1 to TRBJ2-3, with D perhaps being TRBD1 or TRBD2 (5 bases each). In germline, CDR1 is DFQATT, CDR2 SNEGSKA (reference sequence). V shed 4 bases and J shed 4 bases, with 9 bases lying between them. The CDR3 is made up of 12 amino acids. In nucleotides, the CDR3 is TGCAGTGCTAAGAGGGGTCCAGATACGCAGTATTTT. This codes for CSAKRGPDTQYF.

V gene TRBV21-1 combines with J gene TRBJ2-1. TRBV21-1 is given as a pseudogene. This CDR3 contains 13 residues. The CDR3 DNA follows: TGTGCCAGCCGTGGCAGGCGAAACAATGAGCAGTTCTTC. This encodes CASRGRRNNEQFF.